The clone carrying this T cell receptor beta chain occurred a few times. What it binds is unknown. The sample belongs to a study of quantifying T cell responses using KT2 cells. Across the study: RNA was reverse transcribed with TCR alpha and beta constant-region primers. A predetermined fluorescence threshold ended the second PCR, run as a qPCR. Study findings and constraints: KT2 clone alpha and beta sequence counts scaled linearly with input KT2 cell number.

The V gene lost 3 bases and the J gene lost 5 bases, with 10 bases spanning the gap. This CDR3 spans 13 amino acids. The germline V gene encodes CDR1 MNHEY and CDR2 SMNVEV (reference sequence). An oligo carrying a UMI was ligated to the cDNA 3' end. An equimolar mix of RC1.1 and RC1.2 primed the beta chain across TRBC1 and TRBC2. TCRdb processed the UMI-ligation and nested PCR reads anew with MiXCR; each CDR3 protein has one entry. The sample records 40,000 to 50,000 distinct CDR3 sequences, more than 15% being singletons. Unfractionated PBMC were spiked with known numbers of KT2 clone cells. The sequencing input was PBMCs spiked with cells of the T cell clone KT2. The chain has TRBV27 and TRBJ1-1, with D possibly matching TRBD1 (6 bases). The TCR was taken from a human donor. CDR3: CASSLTGWTEAFF. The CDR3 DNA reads TGTGCCAGCAGTTTGACAGGTTGGACTGAAGCTTTCTTT.